The 20 T cell receptor beta chains in this list originate from one sample, sequenced in a study of identical twins. Each CDR3 protein is one row after TCRdb ran MiXCR on the 5' RACE reads. Seen here are a few hundred thousand distinct CDR3 sequences, under 8.5% observed once, and the top ten hold approximately 15%. Separately, the same data were catalogued under a study of T cells expressing NK-cell markers.

The sequencing sample was made of CD8+ T cells sorted from blood. These receptors were taken from a woman aged 18-35 years in good health.

This clonotype showed up just a few times. The rearrangement joins TRBV27 to TRBJ2-7; D might be TRBD1 (6 bases). V lost 2 bases and J lost 0, with 14 bases in between. Germline values: CDR1 MNHEY, CDR2 SMNVEV (reference sequence). This CDR3 region has 16 residues. CDR3 sequence: CASSLLGQSSSYEQYF. As DNA, the CDR3 is TGTGCCAGCAGTTTACTCGGACAGTCGAGCTCCTACGAGCAGTACTTC.

This clonotype was counted at least ten times. This chain links TRBV20-1 with TRBJ2-1; 7 nucleotides line up with TRBD2. The CDR3 is 13 residues long. Germline CDR1 and CDR2: DFQATT and SNEGSKA (reference sequence). V lost 3 bases to trimming and J lost 3 bases; unmatched junction nucleotides: 2. The DNA for the CDR3 is TGCAGTGCTAGCCTAGCGGACTACAATGAGCAGTTCTTC. It translates to CSASLADYNEQFF.

This clonotype was counted only a few times. This sequence joins TRBV12-3 or TRBV12-4 and TRBJ2-7; 10 bases match TRBD2. The CDR3 totals 14 residues. Trimming removed 6 bases from V and 3 bases from J; junction bases left unmatched: 5. CDR3 residues: CASRYSGGLYEQYF. CDR3 DNA: TGTGCCAGCAGGTATAGCGGGGGGCTCTACGAGCAGTACTTC.

The sample holds a few counts of this clonotype. This chain uses TRBV5-5 with TRBJ2-3, with 8 nucleotides matching TRBD1. The junction had 5 bases not matched to a gene; V was cut back by 0 bases and J by 5 bases. CDR1 and CDR2 (germline): SGHKS, YYEKEE (reference sequence). The CDR3 runs to 15 residues. CDR3 in amino acids: CASSLGQGRGDTQYF. The CDR3 DNA sequence: TGTGCCAGCAGCTTGGGACAGGGGCGAGGAGATACGCAGTATTTT.

This clonotype showed up many times. The chain combines TRBV4-3 with TRBJ2-7, with 7 bases fitting TRBD2. The junction had 8 bases not matched to a gene; V was cut back by 4 bases and J by 2 bases. CDR3 size: 15 residues. Germline V gene sequence: CDR1 LGHNA, CDR2 YSLEER. The CDR3 DNA is TGCGCCAGCAGCCCGGGGACGGGAGGCCCCTACGAGCAGTACTTC. Translation gives CASSPGTGGPYEQYF.

At least ten counts were recorded for this clonotype. The V call is TRBV12-3 or TRBV12-4, the J call TRBJ2-7, with 9 bases lining up with TRBD1. The CDR3 has 15 residues. V lost 6 bases and J lost 2; bases outside the gene matches: 8. The CDR3 region has the DNA TGTGCCAGCAGCCCCCGGGACAGGGCCGCCTACGAGCAGTACTTC. This codes for CASSPRDRAAYEQYF.

This chain links TRBV7-6 with TRBJ2-5; the D is unclear. V gave up 1 base and J gave up 2 bases, with 17 bases separating them. Germline V lookup: CDR1 SGHVS, CDR2 FNYEAQ. The CDR3 covers 17 residues. This chain's CDR3 is CASSLDMASIEQETQYF. CDR3 in DNA: TGTGCCAGCAGCTTAGATATGGCTTCCATAGAACAAGAGACCCAGTACTTC.

Only a few counts were recorded for this clonotype. The rearrangement links TRBV2 to TRBJ2-5, with D possibly being TRBD1 (6 bases). The germline CDR1 and CDR2 sequences are SNHLY and FYNNEI. Trimming took 6 bases from V and 2 from J, leaving 13 bases between them. This CDR3 has 14 amino acids. The CDR3 region is CASRSGHLQETQYF. The CDR3 DNA is TGTGCCAGCAGGTCGGGACACCTTCAAGAGACCCAGTACTTC.

This clonotype was counted only a few times. The V call is TRBV10-3, the J call TRBJ2-1, with D possibly being TRBD1 (6 bases). The CDR3 spans 13 residues. Deletions cut 3 bases from V and 4 bases from J, with 7 bases between. Germline CDR1 is ENHRY and CDR2 is SYGVKD. The CDR3 is CAISEGQYNEQFF. CDR3 DNA: TGTGCCATCAGTGAAGGACAGTACAATGAGCAGTTCTTC.

In this sample, this clonotype turned up a few times. CDR3 amino acids: CASSLMGQGGYEQYF. The DNA of the CDR3 is TGTGCCAGCAGCTTAATGGGACAGGGGGGATACGAGCAGTACTTC. The rearrangement links TRBV7-6 to TRBJ2-7; 11 positions agree with TRBD1. Germline V gene data show CDR1 as SGHVS and CDR2 as FNYEAQ. CDR3 length equals 15 residues. The trim removed 2 bases at V and 4 bases at J, leaving 4 bases unmatched.

Ten or more counts support this clonotype. In nucleotides, the CDR3 is TGCAGTGCCGACAGTCTGGGCGAAGCTTTCTTT. This gives the protein CSADSLGEAFF. This chain links TRBV20-1 with TRBJ1-1; D might be TRBD1 (5 bases). This CDR3 has 11 amino acids. Germline V lookup: CDR1 DFQATT, CDR2 SNEGSKA (reference sequence). V was cut by 6 bases and J by 8 bases, with 13 bases left in between.

In this sample, this clonotype turned up a few times. V usage is TRBV5-1 and J usage is TRBJ2-1, with 8 bases that match TRBD1. The CDR3 length is 18 residues. Looked up from germline, CDR1 is SGHRS and CDR2 is YFSETQ. V was clipped by 0 bases and J by 9 bases; unmatched bases: 17. DNA for the CDR3: TGCGCCAGCAGCTTGGTACGGACTGGACAGGGTTGGGCAGGTGAGCAGTTCTTC. It yields the protein CASSLVRTGQGWAGEQFF.

The genes are TRBV2 and TRBJ2-5; D remains ambiguous. This CDR3 contains 16 residues. Trimming took off 5 bases at V and 1 base at J, with 17 bases between the two ends. The germline V gene encodes CDR1 SNHLY and CDR2 FYNNEI. CDR3 sequence reads: CASSPRVVALQETQYF. DNA of the CDR3: TGTGCCAGCAGTCCCCGGGTAGTAGCCCTCCAAGAGACCCAGTACTTC.

This chain uses TRBV6-2 or TRBV6-3 with TRBJ1-5, with D unresolved. The V gene lost 6 bases and the J gene lost 0 bases, with 6 bases spanning the gap. Germline CDR1 MNHEY, CDR2 SVGEGT. There are 13 residues in the CDR3. CDR3 sequence: CASRPVSNQPQHF. The DNA of the CDR3 is TGTGCCAGCAGGCCGGTTAGCAATCAGCCCCAGCATTTT.

The genes are TRBV20-1 and TRBJ2-5, with D possibly being TRBD1 (5 bases). The CDR3 is made up of 17 amino acids. Trimming took 0 bases from V and 4 from J, leaving 21 bases between them. Germline lookup yields CDR1 DFQATT and CDR2 SNEGSKA (reference sequence). CDR3 sequence reads: CSARDYPMGRGGETQYF. CDR3 nucleotides: TGCAGTGCTAGAGATTACCCCATGGGGCGCGGTGGAGAGACCCAGTACTTC.

Many counts were recorded for this clonotype. The rearrangement links TRBV5-1 to TRBJ1-1; D remains ambiguous. The CDR3 length is 12 residues. The germline V gene encodes CDR1 SGHRS and CDR2 YFSETQ. Deletions cut 5 bases from V and 3 bases from J, with 8 bases between. The DNA for the CDR3 is TGCGCCAGCAGGAGGAGGGACACTGAAGCTTTCTTT. Protein product: CASRRRDTEAFF.

Only a few counts were recorded for this clonotype. The J gene is TRBJ2-5, the V gene TRBV5-1, with D possibly TRBD2 on 5 matching bases. Deletions cut 3 bases from V and 2 bases from J, with 11 bases between. CDR3 length: 14 residues. The V gene's germline CDR1 is SGHRS and CDR2 YFSETQ. In nucleotides, the CDR3 is TGCGCCAGCAGCTGGGCCACGGGGCAAGAGACCCAGTACTTC. The encoded protein is CASSWATGQETQYF.

This clonotype was detected a few times. The chain combines TRBV30 with TRBJ2-1, with 11 bases aligning to TRBD2. The CDR3 has 15 amino acids. The germline gives CDR1 GTSNPN, CDR2 SVGIG (reference sequence). Germline trimming cut 8 bases from V and 4 bases from J; bases unmatched to any gene: 10. The CDR3 nucleotides read TGTGCCGCCGCACTAGCGGGAGTGGAGTACAATGAGCAGTTCTTC. Encoded protein: CAAALAGVEYNEQFF.

The count of this clonotype is one. This rearrangement joins TRBV5-6 to TRBJ2-3; 9 nucleotides align to TRBD2. Germline CDR1 reads SGHDT; CDR2 reads YYEEEE. Germline trimming cut 4 bases from V and 3 bases from J; bases unmatched to any gene: 6. This CDR3 contains 15 residues. The CDR3 sequence is CASSRLAEGTDTQYF. The CDR3 DNA reads TGTGCCAGCAGCCGACTAGCGGAGGGAACAGATACGCAGTATTTT.

This clonotype was counted ten times or more. The chain combines TRBV5-5 with TRBJ1-2; no clear D gene. Germline loops: CDR1 SGHKS, CDR2 YYEKEE (reference sequence). The CDR3 is made up of 17 amino acids. The V gene lost 3 bases and the J gene lost 8 bases, with 26 bases spanning the gap. CDR3 sequence reads: CASSSSLPDRVLSGYTF. The CDR3 DNA reads TGTGCCAGCAGCTCCTCCCTCCCCGACCGAGTATTGAGCGGCTACACCTTC.